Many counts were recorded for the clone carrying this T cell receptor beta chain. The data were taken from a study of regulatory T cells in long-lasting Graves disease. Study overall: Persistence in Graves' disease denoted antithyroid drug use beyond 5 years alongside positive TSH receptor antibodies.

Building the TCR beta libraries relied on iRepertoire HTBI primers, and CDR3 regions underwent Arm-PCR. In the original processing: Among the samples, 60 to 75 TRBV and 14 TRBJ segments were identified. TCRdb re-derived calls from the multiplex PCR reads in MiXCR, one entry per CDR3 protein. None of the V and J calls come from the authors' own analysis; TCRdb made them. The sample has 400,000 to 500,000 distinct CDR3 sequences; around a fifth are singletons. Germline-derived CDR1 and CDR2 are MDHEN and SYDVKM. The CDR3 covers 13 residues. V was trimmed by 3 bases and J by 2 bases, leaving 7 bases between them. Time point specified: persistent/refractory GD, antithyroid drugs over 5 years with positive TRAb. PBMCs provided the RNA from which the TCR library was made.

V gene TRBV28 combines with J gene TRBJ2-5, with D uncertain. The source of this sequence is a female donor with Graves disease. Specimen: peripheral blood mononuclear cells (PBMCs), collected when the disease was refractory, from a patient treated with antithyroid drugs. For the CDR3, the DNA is TGTGCCAGCAGTTTTTATGAACAAGAGACCCAGTACTTC. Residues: CASSFYEQETQYF.